The rows below give T cell receptor beta chains drawn from one sample of a study of cytomegalovirus exposure and HLA in healthy donors. Sequencing used immunoSEQ multiplex PCR; TCRdb keeps in-frame clones, though not all of them. The sample has 200,000 to 250,000 clones, 83% seen once. Sequenced: PBMCs. Receptor source: a young woman in good health and CMV-seronegative. Each CDR3 is given with its conserved first and last residue. A D gene is named only where the DNA matches it firmly. A row's size may be missing; if present it is once, few, many or a size class.

abundance	d_gene	v_gene	j_gene	CDR3aa	CDR3nt
-	-	TRBV6-1	TRBJ1-2	CASSEASGDLYGYTF	TGTGCCAGCAGTGAGGCTTCCGGTGACCTCTATGGCTACACCTTC
-	-	TRBV2	TRBJ2-2	CASSGIPPPQGTGELFF	TGTGCCAGCAGCGGAATCCCCCCCCCTCAGGGCACCGGGGAGCTGTTTTTT
-	-	TRBV7-3	TRBJ1-6	CASSLGGFTYNSPLHF	TGTGCCAGCAGCCTAGGGGGATTTACCTATAATTCACCCCTCCACTTT
once	-	TRBV28	TRBJ2-5	CASSIQGRETQYF	TGTGCCAGCAGTATACAGGGTCGGGAGACCCAGTACTTC
-	-	TRBV29-1	TRBJ1-1	CSARKQGSNTEAFF	TGCAGCGCCAGAAAACAGGGATCCAACACTGAAGCTTTCTTT
-	-	TRBV27	TRBJ2-3	CASSPTRRGRTDTQYF	TGTGCCAGCAGTCCCACCAGGAGGGGGCGCACAGATACGCAGTATTTT
few	TRBD2	TRBV19	TRBJ2-1	CASGGAYNEQFF	TGTGCCAGCGGGGGGGCCTACAATGAGCAGTTCTTC
-	-	TRBV7-2	TRBJ1-2	CASSSSKRGASGYTF	TGTGCCAGCAGCTCCTCCAAGAGGGGGGCGAGCGGCTACACCTTC
-	TRBD1	TRBV18	TRBJ1-1	CASSPRGQGTEAFF	TGTGCCAGCTCACCAAGGGGGCAGGGCACTGAAGCTTTCTTT
-	TRBD2	TRBV19	TRBJ2-7	CASSMGLAGTYEQYF	TGTGCCAGTAGTATGGGACTAGCGGGTACCTACGAGCAGTACTTC
-	TRBD2	TRBV28	TRBJ2-3	CATDGAGGHRDTQYF	TGTGCGACTGATGGGGCGGGAGGGCATAGAGATACGCAGTATTTT
-	-	TRBV6-4	TRBJ1-5	CASSPVIGQPQHF	TGTGCCAGCAGTCCGGTCATAGGTCAGCCCCAGCATTTT
-	-	TRBV25-1	TRBJ1-2	CASSEQGRGYTF	TGTGCCAGCAGTGAACAAGGTCGGGGCTACACCTTC
-	TRBD1	TRBV4-1	TRBJ2-1	CASSQEGTGTVEQFF	TGCGCCAGCAGCCAAGAGGGGACAGGGACGGTTGAGCAGTTCTTC
-	TRBD1	TRBV18	TRBJ2-5	CASSRGTGTQETQYF	TGTGCCAGCTCACGGGGGACAGGCACTCAAGAGACCCAGTACTTC
-	TRBD1	TRBV19	TRBJ2-7	CASSSRDRGWYEQYF	TGTGCCAGTAGTTCGCGGGACAGGGGGTGGTACGAGCAGTACTTC
-	TRBD1	TRBV2	TRBJ2-2	CASRGQGVFRTGELFF	TGTGCCAGCAGGGGGCAGGGGGTCTTTCGGACCGGGGAGCTGTTTTTT
-	TRBD2	TRBV4-1	TRBJ2-5	CASSQDGTSGSETQYF	TGCGCCAGCAGCCAAGACGGGACTAGCGGGAGCGAGACCCAGTACTTC
-	-	TRBV29-1	TRBJ1-1	CSATVRVNTEAFF	TGCAGCGCTACCGTCAGGGTTAACACTGAAGCTTTCTTT
-	-	TRBV27	TRBJ2-1	CASSPVRGNEQFF	TGTGCCAGCAGTCCTGTTAGGGGAAATGAGCAGTTCTTC
-	TRBD1	TRBV15	TRBJ2-4	CATSRSRTGSDIQYF	TGTGCCACCAGCAGATCTCGGACAGGGTCGGACATTCAGTACTTC
-	-	TRBV5-1	TRBJ2-6	CASSFAGGAGANVLTF	TGCGCCAGCAGCTTTGCCGGGGGCGCTGGGGCCAACGTCCTGACTTTC
-	TRBD1	TRBV30	TRBJ1-6	CAWSPRDRGILRSPLHF	TGTGCCTGGAGTCCCCGGGACAGAGGCATACTTCGTTCACCCCTCCACTTT
-	-	TRBV15	TRBJ1-1	CATSGQWNTEAFF	TGTGCCACCAGCGGACAGTGGAACACTGAAGCTTTCTTT
-	-	TRBV11-2	TRBJ1-2	CASSLAGADYGYTF	TGTGCCAGCAGCCTGGCGGGGGCCGACTATGGCTACACCTTC
-	-	TRBV5-1	TRBJ1-4	CASSAQGRTNEKLFF	TGCGCCAGCAGCGCACAGGGAAGGACTAATGAAAAACTGTTTTTT
-	TRBD1	TRBV2	TRBJ2-5	CASSGSTGETHHQETQYF	TGTGCCAGCAGTGGATCCACAGGGGAAACCCACCACCAAGAGACCCAGTACTTC
-	TRBD1	TRBV11-2	TRBJ1-5	CASSPTGGHQPQHF	TGTGCCAGCAGCCCTACAGGGGGCCATCAGCCCCAGCATTTT
-	-	TRBV11-2	TRBJ2-3	CASSFTSDTQYF	TGTGCCAGCAGCTTCACGTCGGATACGCAGTATTTT
-	TRBD1	TRBV30	TRBJ1-5	CAWSRQGVANQPQHF	TGTGCCTGGAGCCGGCAGGGGGTGGCCAATCAGCCCCAGCATTTT
once	TRBD1	TRBV2	TRBJ2-7	CASSEGDRGYEQYF	TGTGCCAGCAGTGAAGGGGACAGGGGTTACGAGCAGTACTTC
-	-	TRBV7-9	TRBJ1-6	CASSTQTSPLHF	TGTGCCAGCAGCACCCAGACTTCACCCCTCCACTTT
-	-	TRBV10-1	TRBJ1-2	CASSAGEAYGYTF	TGCGCCAGCAGTGCAGGGGAAGCCTATGGCTACACCTTC
-	-	TRBV21-1	TRBJ1-2	CASSKGGQGPVGYTF	TGTGCCAGCAGCAAAGGGGGACAGGGACCAGTCGGCTACACCTTC
-	TRBD1	TRBV2	TRBJ1-2	CASRIQGAASYGYTF	TGTGCCAGCAGAATTCAGGGGGCCGCAAGCTATGGCTACACCTTC
-	-	TRBV2	TRBJ1-1	CASSGGGSVRGLNEAFF	TGTGCCAGCAGTGGAGGCGGTTCAGTAAGGGGGTTGAATGAAGCTTTCTTT
many	TRBD1	TRBV13	TRBJ2-7	CASSPDPGTGGYEQYF	TGTGCCAGCAGCCCCGACCCGGGGACAGGGGGCTACGAGCAGTACTTC
-	-	TRBV27	TRBJ1-1	CASSFRIHRHTEAFF	TGTGCCAGCAGTTTCCGGATCCACCGTCACACTGAAGCTTTCTTT
-	-	TRBV18	TRBJ2-7	CASSSGSSYEQYF	TGTGCCAGCTCATCCGGCTCCTCCTACGAGCAGTACTTC
-	-	TRBV30	TRBJ2-7	CAWSVGSGLYEQYF	TGTGCCTGGAGTGTTGGTAGCGGCCTCTACGAGCAGTACTTC
-	-	TRBV6-6	TRBJ1-1	CAISLGNTEAFF	TGTGCCATCTCATTGGGGAACACTGAAGCTTTCTTT
-	-	TRBV9	TRBJ1-1	CASSVRAADEAFF	TGTGCCAGCAGCGTGAGGGCAGCTGATGAAGCTTTCTTT
-	TRBD1	TRBV6-1	TRBJ1-2	CASTATGSGYTF	TGTGCCAGCACTGCGACAGGGTCTGGCTACACCTTC
-	-	TRBV6-5	TRBJ1-4	CASSRVRKREKLFF	TGTGCCAGCAGCCGCGTACGTAAACGGGAAAAACTGTTTTTT
few	-	TRBV10-2	TRBJ2-7	CASSESWQGSEQYF	TGCGCCAGCAGTGAGTCATGGCAGGGGAGCGAGCAGTACTTC
-	-	TRBV25-1	TRBJ2-3	CASSAQISTDTQYF	TGTGCCAGCAGTGCCCAGATAAGCACAGATACGCAGTATTTT
-	TRBD1	TRBV15	TRBJ1-1	CATSWRGQGRTEAFF	TGTGCCACCAGCTGGCGGGGACAGGGAAGGACTGAAGCTTTCTTT
few	-	TRBV29-1	TRBJ2-3	CSVEQVSGPGADTQYF	TGCAGCGTTGAACAGGTCTCGGGGCCGGGGGCAGATACGCAGTATTTT
-	TRBD2	TRBV25-1	TRBJ2-7	CASSREGSPGREQYF	TGTGCCAGCAGTAGGGAGGGGTCCCCTGGGCGAGAGCAGTACTTC
-	-	TRBV7-6	TRBJ2-7	CASSLGLDGYEQYF	TGTGCCAGCAGCTTGGGCCTAGACGGCTACGAGCAGTACTTC
-	-	TRBV29-1	TRBJ1-1	CSVEDSAGEAFF	TGCAGCGTTGAAGATTCGGCAGGTGAAGCTTTCTTT
-	-	TRBV18	TRBJ1-1	CASSPRTGEAFF	TGTGCCAGCTCACCAAGGACGGGTGAAGCTTTCTTT
-	TRBD2	TRBV5-4	TRBJ2-1	CASSTLAGGKDEQFF	TGTGCCAGCAGCACACTAGCGGGAGGGAAGGATGAGCAGTTCTTC
few	-	TRBV9	TRBJ2-7	CASSPRGRAYEQYF	TGTGCCAGCAGCCCCCGGGGCAGGGCCTACGAGCAGTACTTC
-	TRBD2	TRBV4-2	TRBJ2-3	CASSPTEAGGFTDTQYF	TGTGCCAGCAGCCCCACCGAAGCGGGGGGCTTCACCGATACGCAGTATTTT